The rows below give T cell receptor beta chains drawn from one sample of a study of T cells after posttransplantation cyclophosphamide. Only in-frame clones appear in the TCRdb table, and some are missing; sequencing was by immunoSEQ multiplex PCR. The sample has 23,000 or so clones, none seen only once; the top ten hold approximately 7%. The sequencing sample was made of PBMCs. These receptors came from a woman in her sixties or seventies in good health, CMV-negative, and a related stem cell transplant donor. The CDR3 runs from the conserved cysteine through the conserved F or W. Clone size appears in some rows only: once, few, many, or a class for an expanded clone.

v_gene: TRBV7-2
abundance: many
j_gene: TRBJ1-2
CDR3aa: CASTSDGTNYGYTF

v_gene: TRBV5-1
abundance: many
j_gene: TRBJ1-4
CDR3aa: CASSLTVSEEKLFF

v_gene: TRBV6-5
abundance: many
j_gene: TRBJ2-1
CDR3aa: CASSYSTGGEQFF

v_gene: TRBV25-1
abundance: many
j_gene: TRBJ1-5
CDR3aa: CASSEQGGQPQHF

v_gene: TRBV2
abundance: many
j_gene: TRBJ1-3
CDR3aa: CASAKTQIFSGNTIYF

v_gene: TRBV7-2
abundance: many
j_gene: TRBJ2-7
CDR3aa: CASSLAGTNVYEQYF

v_gene: TRBV5-1
abundance: many
j_gene: TRBJ1-1
CDR3aa: CASSPGTGIFTTEAFF

v_gene: TRBV19
abundance: many
j_gene: TRBJ1-2
CDR3aa: CASSVDRDYGYTF

v_gene: TRBV6-5
abundance: many
j_gene: TRBJ2-7
CDR3aa: CASSYRLAGKDEQYF

v_gene: TRBV11-1
abundance: -
j_gene: TRBJ2-5
CDR3aa: CASSFGGGNQRKTQYF

v_gene: TRBV5-4
abundance: few
j_gene: TRBJ2-1
CDR3aa: CASSLLGTSWNEQFF

v_gene: TRBV5-1
abundance: many
j_gene: TRBJ2-2
CDR3aa: CASSPGQGVNTGELFF

v_gene: TRBV2
abundance: many
j_gene: TRBJ1-1
CDR3aa: CASSRESVNTEAFF

v_gene: TRBV5-1
abundance: -
j_gene: TRBJ2-1
CDR3aa: CASSLGATAYNEQFF

v_gene: TRBV28
abundance: many
j_gene: TRBJ1-2
CDR3aa: CASSLGAHGYTF

v_gene: TRBV27
abundance: few
j_gene: TRBJ1-5
CDR3aa: CASSAQGPNQPQHF

v_gene: TRBV2
abundance: many
j_gene: TRBJ2-3
CDR3aa: CASSSADTQYF

v_gene: TRBV27
abundance: many
j_gene: TRBJ1-1
CDR3aa: CASSFGGPWRGTEAFF

v_gene: TRBV7-8
abundance: many
j_gene: TRBJ2-5
CDR3aa: CASRGTTGEETQYF

v_gene: TRBV6-5
abundance: -
j_gene: TRBJ2-1
CDR3aa: CASSYGGQFNVEQFF

v_gene: TRBV7-6
abundance: few
j_gene: TRBJ2-2
CDR3aa: CASSLDVLWSGRSTGELFF

v_gene: TRBV23-1
abundance: few
j_gene: TRBJ2-1
CDR3aa: CASSQLPGQLNNEQFF

v_gene: TRBV30
abundance: many
j_gene: TRBJ2-3
CDR3aa: CAWAPRGRFTDTQYF

v_gene: TRBV7-2
abundance: few
j_gene: TRBJ1-4
CDR3aa: CASTRGGAPANEKLFF

v_gene: TRBV29-1
abundance: many
j_gene: TRBJ2-2
CDR3aa: CSVEPGANTGELFF

v_gene: TRBV4-2
abundance: few
j_gene: TRBJ2-2
CDR3aa: CASSQVLAGGTGELFF

v_gene: TRBV19
abundance: many
j_gene: TRBJ1-1
CDR3aa: CASSLTDDSEAFF

v_gene: TRBV28
abundance: -
j_gene: TRBJ2-3
CDR3aa: CASSPGGRDTQYF

v_gene: TRBV19
abundance: many
j_gene: TRBJ2-4
CDR3aa: CASSGVGSKNIQYF

v_gene: TRBV18
abundance: few
j_gene: TRBJ1-1
CDR3aa: CASSPGANTEAFF

v_gene: TRBV9
abundance: many
j_gene: TRBJ2-1
CDR3aa: CASSGPGQGYNEQFF

v_gene: TRBV4-3
abundance: many
j_gene: TRBJ2-1
CDR3aa: CASSQIAGGPRNEQFF

v_gene: TRBV11-2
abundance: many
j_gene: TRBJ1-2
CDR3aa: CASSLGAGPFYGYTF

v_gene: TRBV29-1
abundance: many
j_gene: TRBJ1-2
CDR3aa: CSVSGTGWGYGYTF

v_gene: TRBV5-6
abundance: many
j_gene: TRBJ2-2
CDR3aa: CASSDKPGWAGELFF

v_gene: TRBV18
abundance: -
j_gene: TRBJ2-7
CDR3aa: CASSPMGGSSYEQYF

v_gene: TRBV7-2
abundance: many
j_gene: TRBJ2-1
CDR3aa: CASSLGGQDPNEQFF

v_gene: TRBV7-2
abundance: many
j_gene: TRBJ2-7
CDR3aa: CASSLVPGSSGSYEQYF

v_gene: TRBV2
abundance: many
j_gene: TRBJ2-1
CDR3aa: CASSEIGGDRAYNEQFF

v_gene: TRBV6-1
abundance: many
j_gene: TRBJ2-2
CDR3aa: CASSAEGLLNTGELFF

v_gene: TRBV28
abundance: few
j_gene: TRBJ2-2
CDR3aa: CASSRDRRPSSTGELFF

v_gene: TRBV5-4
abundance: many
j_gene: TRBJ2-1
CDR3aa: CASSLLSRGPDEQFF

v_gene: TRBV25-1
abundance: -
j_gene: TRBJ1-3
CDR3aa: CASDRTGGSTIYF

v_gene: TRBV27
abundance: many
j_gene: TRBJ2-2
CDR3aa: CASSPWTGGNTGELFF

v_gene: TRBV5-1
abundance: many
j_gene: TRBJ2-5
CDR3aa: CASSFPLAPSQETQYF

v_gene: TRBV30
abundance: few
j_gene: TRBJ1-1
CDR3aa: CACSDRPMNTEAFF

v_gene: TRBV9
abundance: many
j_gene: TRBJ2-3
CDR3aa: CASSRTGAPTDTQYF

v_gene: TRBV18
abundance: few
j_gene: TRBJ2-7
CDR3aa: CASSGTGIVHEQYF

v_gene: TRBV9
abundance: many
j_gene: TRBJ2-3
CDR3aa: CASSHRTGTVDTQYF

v_gene: TRBV6-5
abundance: few
j_gene: TRBJ2-1
CDR3aa: CASSVTSGTYNEQFF

v_gene: TRBV30
abundance: medium-sized
j_gene: TRBJ2-2
CDR3aa: CAWNQGALDTGELFF